This T cell receptor beta chain was captured in a study of cytomegalovirus exposure and HLA in healthy donors. Use of 60 Vbeta and 13 Jbeta primers characterized the PCR. TCRdb's copy holds only in-frame clones and misses some; the assay was immunoSEQ multiplex PCR. The sample holds around 130,000 clones, around two thirds seen once. CDR3 length equals 15 residues. V was trimmed by 5 bases and J by 5 bases, leaving 13 bases between them. From germline, CDR1 is MNHNY and CDR2 SVGAGI (reference sequence). This clone was observed a handful of times. This chain uses TRBV6-6 with TRBJ1-6, with D maybe TRBD1 (5 bases). This TCR was sampled from a woman aged 40 to 50 in good health and CMV-seropositive. The specimen was PBMCs. CDR3 protein: CASSTRGGDNSPLHF. The DNA of the CDR3 is TGTGCCAGCAGTACCCGGGGGGGTGATAATTCACCCCTCCACTTT.